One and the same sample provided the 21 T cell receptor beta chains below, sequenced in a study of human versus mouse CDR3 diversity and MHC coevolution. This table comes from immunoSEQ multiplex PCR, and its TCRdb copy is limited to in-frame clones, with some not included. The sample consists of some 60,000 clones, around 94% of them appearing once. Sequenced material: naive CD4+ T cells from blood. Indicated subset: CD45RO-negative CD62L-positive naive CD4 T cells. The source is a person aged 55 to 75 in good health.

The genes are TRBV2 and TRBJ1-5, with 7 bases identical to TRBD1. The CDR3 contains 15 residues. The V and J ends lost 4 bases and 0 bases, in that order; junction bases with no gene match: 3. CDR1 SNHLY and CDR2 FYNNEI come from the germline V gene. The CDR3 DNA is TGTGCCAGCAGTGGGGGACAGACTAGCAATCAGCCCCAGCATTTT. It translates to CASSGGQTSNQPQHF.

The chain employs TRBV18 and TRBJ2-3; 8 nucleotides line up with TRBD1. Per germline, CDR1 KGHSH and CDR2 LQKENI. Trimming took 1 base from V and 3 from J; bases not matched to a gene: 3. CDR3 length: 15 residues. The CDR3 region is CASSPQDRVTDTQYF. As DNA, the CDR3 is TGTGCCAGCTCACCACAGGACAGGGTAACAGATACGCAGTATTTT.

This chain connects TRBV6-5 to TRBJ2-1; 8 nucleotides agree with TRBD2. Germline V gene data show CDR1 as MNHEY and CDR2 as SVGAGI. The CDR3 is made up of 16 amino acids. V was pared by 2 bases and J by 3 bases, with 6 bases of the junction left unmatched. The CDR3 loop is CASSYTRLASYNEQFF. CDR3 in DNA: TGTGCCAGCAGTTACACCAGACTAGCGAGCTACAATGAGCAGTTCTTC.

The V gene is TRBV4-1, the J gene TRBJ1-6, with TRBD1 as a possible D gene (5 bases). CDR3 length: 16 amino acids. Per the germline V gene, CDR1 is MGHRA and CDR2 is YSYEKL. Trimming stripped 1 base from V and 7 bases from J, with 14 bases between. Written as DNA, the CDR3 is TGCGCCAGCAGCCAAGGGAGGCTGGGGGGGAATTCACCCCTCCACTTT. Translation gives CASSQGRLGGNSPLHF.

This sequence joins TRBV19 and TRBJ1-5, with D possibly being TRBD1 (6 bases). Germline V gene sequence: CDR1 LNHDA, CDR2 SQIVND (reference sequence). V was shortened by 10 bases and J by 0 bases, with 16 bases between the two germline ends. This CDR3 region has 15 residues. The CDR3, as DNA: TGTGCCACCACCCTCGACAGGAATAGCAATCAGCCCCAGCATTTT. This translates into CATTLDRNSNQPQHF.

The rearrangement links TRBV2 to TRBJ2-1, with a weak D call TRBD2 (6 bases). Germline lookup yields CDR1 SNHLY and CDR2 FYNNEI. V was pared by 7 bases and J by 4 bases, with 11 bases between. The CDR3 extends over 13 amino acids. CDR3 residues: CASKNSGYNEQFF. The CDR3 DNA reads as TGTGCCAGCAAGAATAGCGGATACAATGAGCAGTTCTTC.

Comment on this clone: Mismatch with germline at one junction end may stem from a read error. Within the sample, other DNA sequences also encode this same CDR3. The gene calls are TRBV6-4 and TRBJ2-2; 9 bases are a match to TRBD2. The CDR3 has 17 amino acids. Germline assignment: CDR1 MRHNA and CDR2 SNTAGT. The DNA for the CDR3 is TGTGCCAGCAGTGACGGGACTAGCTTTCGAGGCACCGGAGAGCTGTTTTTT. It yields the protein CASSDGTSFRGTGELFF.

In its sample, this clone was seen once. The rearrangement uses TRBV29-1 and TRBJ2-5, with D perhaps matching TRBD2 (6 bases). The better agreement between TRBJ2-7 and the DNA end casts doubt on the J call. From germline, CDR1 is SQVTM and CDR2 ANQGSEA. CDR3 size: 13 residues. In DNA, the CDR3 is TGCAGCGTTGGGGGCGGGACCGCCTACGAGCAGTACTTC. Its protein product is CSVGGGTAYEQYF.

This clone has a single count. The CDR3 is CASSVNPTGPTGYTF. The DNA of the CDR3 is TGTGCCAGCAGCGTTAACCCGACAGGGCCGACTGGCTACACCTTC. The chain joins TRBV9 to TRBJ1-2; 7 bases map to TRBD1. With 2 bases clipped from V and 7 bases from J, the junction kept 11 bases outside the gene matches. Germline V gene sequence: CDR1 SGDLS, CDR2 YYNGEE. CDR3 length: 15 amino acids.

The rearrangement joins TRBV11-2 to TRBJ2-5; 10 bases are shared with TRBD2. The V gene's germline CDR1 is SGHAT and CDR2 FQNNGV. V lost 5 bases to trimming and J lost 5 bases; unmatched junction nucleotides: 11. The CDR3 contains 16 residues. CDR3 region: CASSPNSGRAGETQYF. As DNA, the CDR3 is TGTGCCAGCAGCCCTAACAGCGGGAGGGCCGGTGAGACCCAGTACTTC. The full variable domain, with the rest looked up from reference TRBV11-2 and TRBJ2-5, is EAGVAQSPRYKIIEKRQSVAFWCNPISGHATLYWYQQILGQGPKLLIQFQNNGVVDDSQLPKDRFSAERLKGVDSTLKIQPAKLEDSAVYLCASSPNSGRAGETQYFGPGTRLLVL.

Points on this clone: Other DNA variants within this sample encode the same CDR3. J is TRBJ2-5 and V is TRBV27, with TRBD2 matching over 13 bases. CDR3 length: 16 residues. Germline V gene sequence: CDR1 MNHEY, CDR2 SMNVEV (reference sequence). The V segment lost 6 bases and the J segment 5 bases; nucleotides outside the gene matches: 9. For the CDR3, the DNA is TGTGCCAGCAGACGCGGGACTAGCGGGATCGCGGAGACCCAGTACTTC. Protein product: CASRRGTSGIAETQYF.

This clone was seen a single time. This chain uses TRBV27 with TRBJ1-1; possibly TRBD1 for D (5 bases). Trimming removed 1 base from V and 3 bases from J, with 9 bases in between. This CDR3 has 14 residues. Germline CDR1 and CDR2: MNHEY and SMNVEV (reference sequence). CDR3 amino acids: CASSLLGGDTEAFF. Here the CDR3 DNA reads TGTGCCAGCAGTTTATTGGGGGGGGACACTGAAGCTTTCTTT.

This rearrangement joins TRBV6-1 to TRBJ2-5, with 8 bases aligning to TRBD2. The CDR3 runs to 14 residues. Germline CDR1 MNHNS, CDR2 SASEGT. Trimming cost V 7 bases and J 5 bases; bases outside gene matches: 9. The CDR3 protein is CASTPGRAPETQYF. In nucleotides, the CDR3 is TGTGCCAGCACACCCGGGAGGGCGCCGGAGACCCAGTACTTC.

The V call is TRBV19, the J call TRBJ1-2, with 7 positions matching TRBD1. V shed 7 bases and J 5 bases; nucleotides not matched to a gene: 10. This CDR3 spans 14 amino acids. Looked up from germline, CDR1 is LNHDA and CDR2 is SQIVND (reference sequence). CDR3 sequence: CASISDRSLYGYTF. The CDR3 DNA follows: TGTGCCAGTATTTCGGACAGGTCCCTTTATGGCTACACCTTC.

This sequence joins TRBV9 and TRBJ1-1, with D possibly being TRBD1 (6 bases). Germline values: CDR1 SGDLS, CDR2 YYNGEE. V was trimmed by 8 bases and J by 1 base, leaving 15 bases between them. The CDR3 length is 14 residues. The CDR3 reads CASSETDRNTEAFF. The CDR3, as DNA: TGTGCCAGTTCGGAGACGGACAGGAACACTGAAGCTTTCTTT.

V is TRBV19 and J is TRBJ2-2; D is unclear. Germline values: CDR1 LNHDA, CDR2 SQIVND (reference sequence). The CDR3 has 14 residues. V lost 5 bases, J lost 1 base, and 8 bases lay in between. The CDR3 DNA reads TGTGCCAGTAGTTCGAGTCGGAACACCGGGGAGCTGTTTTTT. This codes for CASSSSRNTGELFF.

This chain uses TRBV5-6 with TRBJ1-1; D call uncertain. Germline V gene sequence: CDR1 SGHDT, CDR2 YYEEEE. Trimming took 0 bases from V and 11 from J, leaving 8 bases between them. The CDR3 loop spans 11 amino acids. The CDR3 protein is CASSLEQQAFF. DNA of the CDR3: TGTGCCAGCAGCTTGGAACAGCAGGCTTTCTTT.

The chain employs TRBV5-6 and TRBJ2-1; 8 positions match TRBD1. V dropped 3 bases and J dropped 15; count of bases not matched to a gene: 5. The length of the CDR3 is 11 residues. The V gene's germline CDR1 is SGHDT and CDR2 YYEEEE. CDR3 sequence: CASSWRDRPFF. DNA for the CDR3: TGTGCCAGCAGCTGGCGGGACAGGCCGTTCTTC.

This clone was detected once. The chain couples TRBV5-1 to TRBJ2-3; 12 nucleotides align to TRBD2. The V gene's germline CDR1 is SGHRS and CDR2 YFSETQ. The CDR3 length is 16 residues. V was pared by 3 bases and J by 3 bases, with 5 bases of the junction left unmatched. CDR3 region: CASSSVLAGGTDTQYF. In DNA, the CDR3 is TGCGCCAGCAGCTCTGTACTAGCGGGAGGTACAGATACGCAGTATTTT.

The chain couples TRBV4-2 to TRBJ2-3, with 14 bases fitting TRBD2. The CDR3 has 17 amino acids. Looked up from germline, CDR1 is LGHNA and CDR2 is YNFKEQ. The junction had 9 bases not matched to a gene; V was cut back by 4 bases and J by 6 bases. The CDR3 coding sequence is TGTGCCAGCAGCCCCAGACTAGCGGGAGGGCCAAGGGATACGCAGTATTTT. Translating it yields CASSPRLAGGPRDTQYF.

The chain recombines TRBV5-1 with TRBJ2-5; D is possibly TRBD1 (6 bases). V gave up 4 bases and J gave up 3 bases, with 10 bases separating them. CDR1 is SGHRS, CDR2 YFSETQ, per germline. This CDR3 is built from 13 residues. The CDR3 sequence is CASSRGQEETQYF. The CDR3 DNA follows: TGCGCCAGCAGCCGGGGACAAGAAGAGACCCAGTACTTC.